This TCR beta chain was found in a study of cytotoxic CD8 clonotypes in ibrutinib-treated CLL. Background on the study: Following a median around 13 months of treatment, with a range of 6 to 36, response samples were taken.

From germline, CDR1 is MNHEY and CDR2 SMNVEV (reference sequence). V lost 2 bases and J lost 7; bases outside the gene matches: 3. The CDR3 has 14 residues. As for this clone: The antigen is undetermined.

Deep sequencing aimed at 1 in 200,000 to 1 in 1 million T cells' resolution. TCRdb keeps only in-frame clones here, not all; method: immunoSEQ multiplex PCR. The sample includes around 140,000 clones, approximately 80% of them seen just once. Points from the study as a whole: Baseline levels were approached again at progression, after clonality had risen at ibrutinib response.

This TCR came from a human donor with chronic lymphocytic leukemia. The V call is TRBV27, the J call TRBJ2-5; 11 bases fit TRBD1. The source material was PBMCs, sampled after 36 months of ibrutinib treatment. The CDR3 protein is CASSLMGTGGTQYF. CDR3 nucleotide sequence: TGTGCCAGCAGTTTAATGGGGACAGGGGGGACCCAGTACTTC.